This T cell receptor (beta chain) is from a study of cytomegalovirus exposure and HLA in healthy donors. It was with 60 Vbeta and 13 Jbeta primers that the PCR ran. Assay used: immunoSEQ multiplex PCR; TCRdb lists only in-frame clones, some missing. The sample has 90,000 to 110,000 clones, 65% to 80% seen once. The study, taken as a whole, reports: Later genetic work tied a missense DCLRE1C variant to beta-chain V and J trimming. In a later analysis, HLA-C alleles had the fewest associated TCRs, DRB1 alleles the most.

This CDR3 has 15 residues. CDR1 and CDR2 (germline): GTSNPN, SVGIG (reference sequence). The V and J ends lost 3 bases and 4 bases, in that order; junction bases with no gene match: 7. As concerns this clone: Its specificity is unknown.

Sequencing was done on a sample of PBMCs. The gene calls are TRBV30 and TRBJ2-5, with TRBD1 identical over 11 bases. The sequence was collected from a male donor in good health and CMV-seronegative. CDR3 in amino acids: CAWRRTGGGGETQYF. The DNA for the CDR3 is TGTGCCTGGAGGAGGACAGGGGGCGGAGGAGAGACCCAGTACTTC.